This T cell receptor beta chain was sequenced in a study of blood T cell repertoires in COVID-19. Study-level information: In each case, the material was cDNA or gDNA derived from T cells, B-cell-depleted T cells, or PBMCs.

Seattle participants joined during active infection and were tracked over time. Profiling relied on immunoSEQ multiplex PCR, and the TCRdb table lists in-frame clones only, not all of them. The data show 35,000 to 40,000 clones, nearly 90% seen once. This CDR3 region has 13 residues. CDR1 is MDHEN, CDR2 SYDVKM, per germline. This chain joins TRBV28 and TRBJ2-7, with 8 positions matching TRBD2. Source material: peripheral blood. The TCR was taken from a man aged 55-75 years with COVID-19, enrolled during active disease. The DNA for the CDR3 is TGTGCTCTCAGCGGGAGTAATAGCGGGCAGCAGTACTTC. Encoded protein: CALSGSNSGQQYF.